A selection of T cell receptor beta chains follows, all from one sample in a study of CD8 T cells in Susac syndrome. TCRdb reprocessed the immunoSEQ multiplex PCR reads via MiXCR and lists one record per CDR3 protein. This table holds approximately 100,000 distinct CDR3 sequences, under 95% found once. The specimen sequenced was CD8+ T cells from PBMCs. The receptors originated from a human donor in good health. CDR3s include the opening cysteine and the closing phenylalanine or tryptophan. Each record gives: clone size, D gene, J gene, V gene, CDR3 DNA, CDR3 protein. D genes are given only for firm matches. Expanded clones are given a class, and other clones once, few, many or no size at all.

abundance: -
d_gene: TRBD1
j_gene: TRBJ1-3
v_gene: TRBV19
CDR3nt: TGTGCCAGTACCGCTCGACGCCCCCGGACAGGGCGCGGTGGAAACACCATATATTTT
CDR3aa: CASTARRPRTGRGGNTIYF

abundance: -
d_gene: -
j_gene: TRBJ2-1
v_gene: TRBV5-1
CDR3nt: TGCGCCAGCAGCCCCGCGGTCGGGGACAATGAGCAGTTCTTC
CDR3aa: CASSPAVGDNEQFF

abundance: once
d_gene: -
j_gene: TRBJ1-3
v_gene: TRBV7-8
CDR3nt: TGTGCCAGCAGCACTAAATTCTACCCGGACAGCTCTGGAAACACCATATATTTT
CDR3aa: CASSTKFYPDSSGNTIYF

abundance: -
d_gene: -
j_gene: TRBJ2-5
v_gene: TRBV20-1
CDR3nt: TGCAGTGCTAGAAGAGACACCCAGTACTTC
CDR3aa: CSARRDTQYF

abundance: once
d_gene: -
j_gene: TRBJ1-5
v_gene: TRBV20-1
CDR3nt: TGCAGTGCTGTAGGACTGACAGATAGCAATCAGCCCCAGCATTTT
CDR3aa: CSAVGLTDSNQPQHF

abundance: -
d_gene: -
j_gene: TRBJ2-5
v_gene: TRBV6-2/TRBV6-3
CDR3nt: TGTGCCAGCCGATCCCCTGGCCCCGCGGAGGAGACCCAGTACTTC
CDR3aa: CASRSPGPAEETQYF

abundance: -
d_gene: TRBD1
j_gene: TRBJ2-2
v_gene: TRBV6-6
CDR3nt: TGTGCCAGCAGTTACGGACAGGGGCTCACCGGGGAGCTGTTTTTT
CDR3aa: CASSYGQGLTGELFF

abundance: -
d_gene: TRBD1
j_gene: TRBJ1-1
v_gene: TRBV13
CDR3nt: TGTGCCAGCAGCTTTGGCAGGGGGGGAATCACTGAAGCTTTCTTT
CDR3aa: CASSFGRGGITEAFF

abundance: -
d_gene: TRBD2
j_gene: TRBJ2-1
v_gene: TRBV4-3
CDR3nt: TGCGCCAGCAGCCCCGGGTCTAGCGGTTACAATGAGCAGTTCTTC
CDR3aa: CASSPGSSGYNEQFF

abundance: -
d_gene: -
j_gene: TRBJ2-7
v_gene: TRBV13
CDR3nt: TGTGCCAGCAGCTTAGGGGTCCCCTTGGGCGAGCAGTACTTC
CDR3aa: CASSLGVPLGEQYF

abundance: -
d_gene: -
j_gene: TRBJ2-7
v_gene: TRBV29-1
CDR3nt: TGCAGCGTTGAAGGAGGTGGCGGAGGTTACGAGCAGTACTTC
CDR3aa: CSVEGGGGGYEQYF

abundance: once
d_gene: -
j_gene: TRBJ2-7
v_gene: TRBV28
CDR3nt: TGTGCCAGCAGTTTTTCGGAGTACGAGCAGTACTTC
CDR3aa: CASSFSEYEQYF

abundance: -
d_gene: TRBD2
j_gene: TRBJ2-5
v_gene: TRBV7-8
CDR3nt: TGTGCCAGCAGCATCCAAACGTTGGGAACTAGCGGGGAAGAGACCCAGTACTTC
CDR3aa: CASSIQTLGTSGEETQYF

abundance: once
d_gene: TRBD1
j_gene: TRBJ1-6
v_gene: TRBV5-1
CDR3nt: TGCGCCAGCCGAGCTTCGACAGGGGCCGATAATTCACCCCTCCACTTT
CDR3aa: CASRASTGADNSPLHF

abundance: -
d_gene: TRBD1
j_gene: TRBJ2-1
v_gene: TRBV7-2
CDR3nt: TGTGCCAGCAGCGTGCAGGGGGTGTCCTACAATGAGCAGTTCTTC
CDR3aa: CASSVQGVSYNEQFF

abundance: -
d_gene: -
j_gene: TRBJ2-6
v_gene: TRBV28
CDR3nt: TGTGCCAGCAGTTCCCCCAGCAGGGCTGGGGCCAACGTCCTGACTTTC
CDR3aa: CASSSPSRAGANVLTF

abundance: once
d_gene: -
j_gene: TRBJ2-1
v_gene: TRBV10-2
CDR3nt: TGCGCCAGCAGTACCAGCTCCTACAATGAGCAGTTCTTC
CDR3aa: CASSTSSYNEQFF

abundance: -
d_gene: -
j_gene: TRBJ1-1
v_gene: TRBV12-3/TRBV12-4
CDR3nt: TGTGCCAGCAGCTCGGACAGCCCTGAAGCTTTCTTT
CDR3aa: CASSSDSPEAFF

abundance: -
d_gene: -
j_gene: TRBJ2-2
v_gene: TRBV9
CDR3nt: TGTGCCAGCAGCGCGAGACCCGGGGAGCTGTTTTTT
CDR3aa: CASSARPGELFF

abundance: -
d_gene: -
j_gene: TRBJ2-5
v_gene: TRBV20-1
CDR3nt: TGCAGTGCTAGAGAGGCGGCGGGTCAAGAGACCCAGTACTTC
CDR3aa: CSAREAAGQETQYF

abundance: -
d_gene: -
j_gene: TRBJ1-5
v_gene: TRBV15
CDR3nt: TGTGCCACCAGCAGAGATCTCGGGTACGGCAATCAGCCCCAGCATTTT
CDR3aa: CATSRDLGYGNQPQHF

abundance: -
d_gene: -
j_gene: TRBJ2-7
v_gene: TRBV5-4
CDR3nt: TGTGCCAGCAGCTTTGCGAACTACGAGCAGTACTTC
CDR3aa: CASSFANYEQYF

abundance: -
d_gene: -
j_gene: TRBJ2-3
v_gene: TRBV19
CDR3nt: TGTGCCAGTATTTTGTCCGCGGGCACAGATACGCAGTATTTT
CDR3aa: CASILSAGTDTQYF

abundance: -
d_gene: -
j_gene: TRBJ2-1
v_gene: TRBV6-5
CDR3nt: TGTGCCAGCCGCCCGGGGCACGGCAATGAGCAGTTCTTC
CDR3aa: CASRPGHGNEQFF

abundance: few
d_gene: -
j_gene: TRBJ2-7
v_gene: TRBV20-1
CDR3nt: TGCAGTGCTAGAGTTGGGCTAGCTGCCGAGCAGTACTTC
CDR3aa: CSARVGLAAEQYF

abundance: -
d_gene: -
j_gene: TRBJ2-7
v_gene: TRBV7-2
CDR3nt: TGTGCCAGCAGCACCTCCGCGGGACCCAAGGAGCAGTACTTC
CDR3aa: CASSTSAGPKEQYF

abundance: -
d_gene: TRBD2
j_gene: TRBJ2-5
v_gene: TRBV9
CDR3nt: TGTGCCAGCAGCGTAGGGACTAGCGGAGTCCAGGAGACCCAGTACTTC
CDR3aa: CASSVGTSGVQETQYF

abundance: once
d_gene: -
j_gene: TRBJ2-7
v_gene: TRBV20-1
CDR3nt: TGCAGTGCTATCGACACGGTTGGAGAATACGAGCAGTACTTC
CDR3aa: CSAIDTVGEYEQYF

abundance: few
d_gene: TRBD2
j_gene: TRBJ2-7
v_gene: TRBV20-1
CDR3nt: TGCAGTGCTAGTTTAATGGTCGCGGGGGAAAGCTCCTACGAGCAGTACTTC
CDR3aa: CSASLMVAGESSYEQYF

abundance: once
d_gene: -
j_gene: TRBJ2-1
v_gene: TRBV9
CDR3nt: TGTGCCAGCAGCGTCATCCCGGGGGTGCCTTACAATGAGCAGTTCTTC
CDR3aa: CASSVIPGVPYNEQFF

abundance: -
d_gene: -
j_gene: TRBJ1-1
v_gene: TRBV18
CDR3nt: TGTGCCAGCTCACCTCCGGGACCGTTGGACACTGAAGCTTTCTTT
CDR3aa: CASSPPGPLDTEAFF

abundance: -
d_gene: -
j_gene: TRBJ1-2
v_gene: TRBV29-1
CDR3nt: TGCAGCGTTGATCTGGCAGGCGTTAACTATGGCTACACCTTC
CDR3aa: CSVDLAGVNYGYTF

abundance: -
d_gene: TRBD2
j_gene: TRBJ2-1
v_gene: TRBV20-1
CDR3nt: TGCAGTGCTATGACTCCTAGCGGGGCGGACAATGAGCAGTTCTTC
CDR3aa: CSAMTPSGADNEQFF

abundance: -
d_gene: TRBD2
j_gene: TRBJ2-3
v_gene: TRBV2
CDR3nt: TGTGCCAGCAGGGACTGGGACTACCCCACAGATACGCAGTATTTT
CDR3aa: CASRDWDYPTDTQYF

abundance: -
d_gene: TRBD1
j_gene: TRBJ2-5
v_gene: TRBV30
CDR3nt: TGTGCCTGGAGTGTCCGAGTGTGGGACAGGTTCGATCAAGAGACCCAGTACTTC
CDR3aa: CAWSVRVWDRFDQETQYF

abundance: -
d_gene: TRBD1
j_gene: TRBJ1-2
v_gene: TRBV3-1
CDR3nt: TGTGCCAGCAGCGAAGGGACAGGGATTAGAAACTATGGCTACACCTTC
CDR3aa: CASSEGTGIRNYGYTF

abundance: -
d_gene: -
j_gene: TRBJ1-6
v_gene: TRBV3-1
CDR3nt: TGTGCCAGCAGCCAAGAAGGGCAGTATAATTCACCCCTCCACTTT
CDR3aa: CASSQEGQYNSPLHF

abundance: -
d_gene: -
j_gene: TRBJ1-3
v_gene: TRBV20-1
CDR3nt: TGCAGTGCTAGAGCTGCCGCCGACCCAGGTCGTTCGCCTGGAAACACCATATATTTT
CDR3aa: CSARAAADPGRSPGNTIYF

abundance: -
d_gene: -
j_gene: TRBJ1-2
v_gene: TRBV20-1
CDR3nt: TGCAGTGCTAGGGACAGACATAACTATGGCTACACCTTC
CDR3aa: CSARDRHNYGYTF

abundance: -
d_gene: -
j_gene: TRBJ2-3
v_gene: TRBV3-1
CDR3nt: TGTGCCAGCAGCCATTCTTCCGAAGATACGCAGTATTTT
CDR3aa: CASSHSSEDTQYF

abundance: -
d_gene: -
j_gene: TRBJ1-1
v_gene: TRBV7-2
CDR3nt: TGTGCCAGCAGCTTCTTGGTGGGCCGAGGGGGTACTGAAGCTTTCTTT
CDR3aa: CASSFLVGRGGTEAFF

abundance: -
d_gene: -
j_gene: TRBJ2-7
v_gene: TRBV4-3
CDR3nt: TGCGCCAGCAGCCAAGATCTCGAAGGATCCTACGAGCAGTACTTC
CDR3aa: CASSQDLEGSYEQYF

abundance: -
d_gene: -
j_gene: TRBJ2-2
v_gene: TRBV11-2
CDR3nt: TGTGCCAGCAGCTTACAGGAAACCGGGGAGCTGTTTTTT
CDR3aa: CASSLQETGELFF

abundance: -
d_gene: -
j_gene: TRBJ2-3
v_gene: TRBV7-2
CDR3nt: TGTGCCAGCAGCTTAGCGGGCCCGGGGGAAGATACGCAGTATTTT
CDR3aa: CASSLAGPGEDTQYF

abundance: -
d_gene: -
j_gene: TRBJ1-2
v_gene: TRBV19
CDR3nt: TGTGCCAGTAGTATCTTTTCGTCGGGTTCGAGCTATGGCTACACCTTC
CDR3aa: CASSIFSSGSSYGYTF

abundance: once
d_gene: -
j_gene: TRBJ1-2
v_gene: TRBV7-2
CDR3nt: TGTGCCAGCAGCTCGACATCTTACTATGGCTACACCTTC
CDR3aa: CASSSTSYYGYTF

abundance: -
d_gene: -
j_gene: TRBJ2-3
v_gene: TRBV28
CDR3nt: TGTGCCAGCAGTTTATTAGGTCCGGGGTTCACAGATACGCAGTATTTT
CDR3aa: CASSLLGPGFTDTQYF

abundance: -
d_gene: TRBD1
j_gene: TRBJ2-1
v_gene: TRBV24-1
CDR3nt: TGTGCCACCAGTGAGGGGACAGGGTATTTGCATGAGCAGTTCTTC
CDR3aa: CATSEGTGYLHEQFF

abundance: -
d_gene: TRBD1
j_gene: TRBJ2-5
v_gene: TRBV19
CDR3nt: TGTGCCAGTAGTATGCTGGACAGGGGCGAGACCCAGTACTTC
CDR3aa: CASSMLDRGETQYF

abundance: -
d_gene: -
j_gene: TRBJ1-5
v_gene: TRBV29-1
CDR3nt: TGCAGCGTTAGGGATACGAATCAGCCCCAGCATTTT
CDR3aa: CSVRDTNQPQHF

abundance: -
d_gene: -
j_gene: TRBJ1-2
v_gene: TRBV7-2
CDR3nt: TGTGCCAGCAGCAACTACCTGGGGTGGGCGCGGTATGGCTACACCTTC
CDR3aa: CASSNYLGWARYGYTF

abundance: -
d_gene: TRBD2
j_gene: TRBJ2-7
v_gene: TRBV20-1
CDR3nt: TGCAGTGCTCGCGGACTAGCGGGAGTTGTCTACGAGCAGTACTTC
CDR3aa: CSARGLAGVVYEQYF

abundance: -
d_gene: -
j_gene: TRBJ1-1
v_gene: TRBV6-1
CDR3nt: TGTGCCAGCAGTGGGGACGCGAGGGGCACTGAAGCTTTCTTT
CDR3aa: CASSGDARGTEAFF